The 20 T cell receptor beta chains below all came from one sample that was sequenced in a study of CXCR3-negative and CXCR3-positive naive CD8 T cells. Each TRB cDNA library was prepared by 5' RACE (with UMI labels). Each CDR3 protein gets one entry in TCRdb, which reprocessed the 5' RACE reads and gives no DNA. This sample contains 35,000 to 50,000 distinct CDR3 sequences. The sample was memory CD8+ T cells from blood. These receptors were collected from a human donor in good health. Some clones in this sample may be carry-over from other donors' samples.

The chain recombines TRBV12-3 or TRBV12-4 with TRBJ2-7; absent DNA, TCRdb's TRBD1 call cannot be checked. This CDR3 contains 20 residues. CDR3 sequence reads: CASSSYKGPGQTRDSYEQYF.

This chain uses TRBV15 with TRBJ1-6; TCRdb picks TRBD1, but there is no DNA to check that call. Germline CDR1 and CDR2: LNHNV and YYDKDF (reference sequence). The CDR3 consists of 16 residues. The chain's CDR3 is CATSPVGTTYNSPLHF.

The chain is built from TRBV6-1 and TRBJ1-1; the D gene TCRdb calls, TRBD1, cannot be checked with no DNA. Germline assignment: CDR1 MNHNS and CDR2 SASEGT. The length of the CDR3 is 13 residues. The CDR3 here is CASRYRDNTEAFF.

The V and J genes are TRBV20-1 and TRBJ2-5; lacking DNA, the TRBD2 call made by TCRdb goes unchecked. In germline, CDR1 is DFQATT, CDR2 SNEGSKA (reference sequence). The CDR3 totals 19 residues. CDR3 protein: CSARDPVPLAGGPQETQYF.

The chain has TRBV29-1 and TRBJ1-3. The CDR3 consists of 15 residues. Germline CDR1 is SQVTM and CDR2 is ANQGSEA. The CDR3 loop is CSVVAGVSSGNTIYF. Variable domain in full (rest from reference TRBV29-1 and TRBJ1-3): SAVISQKPSRDICQRGTSLTIQCQVDSQVTMMFWYRQQPGQSLTLIATANQGSEATYESGFVIDKFPISRPNLTFSTLTVSNMSPEDSSIYLCSVVAGVSSGNTIYFGEGSWLTVV.

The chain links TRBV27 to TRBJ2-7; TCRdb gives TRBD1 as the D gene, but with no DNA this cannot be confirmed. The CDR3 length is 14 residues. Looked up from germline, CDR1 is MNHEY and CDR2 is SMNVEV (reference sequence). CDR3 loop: CASSIKQGVYEQYF.

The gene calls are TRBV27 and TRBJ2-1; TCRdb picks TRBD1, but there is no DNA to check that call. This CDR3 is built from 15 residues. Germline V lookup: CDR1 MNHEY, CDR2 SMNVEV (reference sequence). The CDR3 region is CASSLTGAEFNEQFF.

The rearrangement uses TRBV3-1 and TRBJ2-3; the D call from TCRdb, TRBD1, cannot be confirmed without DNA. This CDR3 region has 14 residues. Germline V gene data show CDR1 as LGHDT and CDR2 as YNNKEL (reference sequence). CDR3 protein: CASSQNPRTDTQYF.

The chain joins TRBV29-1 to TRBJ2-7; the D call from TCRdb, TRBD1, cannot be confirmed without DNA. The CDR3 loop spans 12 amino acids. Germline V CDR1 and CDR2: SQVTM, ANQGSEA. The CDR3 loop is CSVVGQTYEQYF.

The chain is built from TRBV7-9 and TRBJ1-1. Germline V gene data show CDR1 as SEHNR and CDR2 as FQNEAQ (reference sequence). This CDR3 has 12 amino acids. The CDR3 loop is CASSFGDTEAFF. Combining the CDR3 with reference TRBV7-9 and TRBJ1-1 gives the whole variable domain DTGVSQNPRHKITKRGQNVTFRCDPISEHNRLYWYRQTLGQGPEFLTYFQNEAQLEKSRLLSDRFSAERPKGSFSTLEIQRTEQGDSAMYLCASSFGDTEAFFGQGTRLTVV.

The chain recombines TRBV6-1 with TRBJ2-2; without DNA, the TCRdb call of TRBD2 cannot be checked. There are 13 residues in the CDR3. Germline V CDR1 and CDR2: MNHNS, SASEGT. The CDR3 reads CARRDSNTGELFF.

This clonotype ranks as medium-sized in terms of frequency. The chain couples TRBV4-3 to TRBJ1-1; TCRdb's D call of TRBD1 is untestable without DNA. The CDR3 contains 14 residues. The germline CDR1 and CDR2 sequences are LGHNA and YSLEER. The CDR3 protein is CASSQPGGRTEAFF.

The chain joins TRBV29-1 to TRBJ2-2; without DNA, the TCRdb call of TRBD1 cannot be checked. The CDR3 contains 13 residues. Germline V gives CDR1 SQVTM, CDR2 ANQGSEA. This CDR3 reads CSGGQTSTGELFF.

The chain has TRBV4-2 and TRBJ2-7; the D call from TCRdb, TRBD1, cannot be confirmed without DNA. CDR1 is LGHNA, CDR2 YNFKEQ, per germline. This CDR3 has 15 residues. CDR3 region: CASSPPRTGNYEQYF.

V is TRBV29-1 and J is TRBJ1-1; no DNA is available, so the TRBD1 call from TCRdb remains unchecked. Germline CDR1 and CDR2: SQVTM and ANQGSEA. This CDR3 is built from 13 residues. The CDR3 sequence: CSVEEGVNTEAFF.

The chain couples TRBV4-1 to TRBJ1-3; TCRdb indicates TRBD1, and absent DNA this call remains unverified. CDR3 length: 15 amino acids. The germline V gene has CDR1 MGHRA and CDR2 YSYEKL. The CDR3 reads CASSLTQGRENTIYF.

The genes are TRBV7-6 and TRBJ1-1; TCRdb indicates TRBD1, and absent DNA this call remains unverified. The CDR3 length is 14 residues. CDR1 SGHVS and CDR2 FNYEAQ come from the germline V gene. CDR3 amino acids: CASSLGQGFTEAFF.

The chain's CDR3 is CASSSDHGHEQYF. The J gene is TRBJ2-7, the V gene TRBV14. The germline V gene encodes CDR1 SGHDN and CDR2 FVKESK. The CDR3 spans 13 residues.

The CDR3 protein is CASSFLTGKDTEAFF. The chain couples TRBV5-1 to TRBJ1-1; TCRdb picks TRBD1, but there is no DNA to check that call. CDR1 and CDR2 from the germline V gene are SGHRS and YFSETQ. The CDR3 spans 15 residues.

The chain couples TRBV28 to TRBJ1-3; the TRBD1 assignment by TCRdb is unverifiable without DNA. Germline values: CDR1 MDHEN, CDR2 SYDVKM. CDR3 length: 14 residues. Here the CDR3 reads CASISGTAGNTIYF.